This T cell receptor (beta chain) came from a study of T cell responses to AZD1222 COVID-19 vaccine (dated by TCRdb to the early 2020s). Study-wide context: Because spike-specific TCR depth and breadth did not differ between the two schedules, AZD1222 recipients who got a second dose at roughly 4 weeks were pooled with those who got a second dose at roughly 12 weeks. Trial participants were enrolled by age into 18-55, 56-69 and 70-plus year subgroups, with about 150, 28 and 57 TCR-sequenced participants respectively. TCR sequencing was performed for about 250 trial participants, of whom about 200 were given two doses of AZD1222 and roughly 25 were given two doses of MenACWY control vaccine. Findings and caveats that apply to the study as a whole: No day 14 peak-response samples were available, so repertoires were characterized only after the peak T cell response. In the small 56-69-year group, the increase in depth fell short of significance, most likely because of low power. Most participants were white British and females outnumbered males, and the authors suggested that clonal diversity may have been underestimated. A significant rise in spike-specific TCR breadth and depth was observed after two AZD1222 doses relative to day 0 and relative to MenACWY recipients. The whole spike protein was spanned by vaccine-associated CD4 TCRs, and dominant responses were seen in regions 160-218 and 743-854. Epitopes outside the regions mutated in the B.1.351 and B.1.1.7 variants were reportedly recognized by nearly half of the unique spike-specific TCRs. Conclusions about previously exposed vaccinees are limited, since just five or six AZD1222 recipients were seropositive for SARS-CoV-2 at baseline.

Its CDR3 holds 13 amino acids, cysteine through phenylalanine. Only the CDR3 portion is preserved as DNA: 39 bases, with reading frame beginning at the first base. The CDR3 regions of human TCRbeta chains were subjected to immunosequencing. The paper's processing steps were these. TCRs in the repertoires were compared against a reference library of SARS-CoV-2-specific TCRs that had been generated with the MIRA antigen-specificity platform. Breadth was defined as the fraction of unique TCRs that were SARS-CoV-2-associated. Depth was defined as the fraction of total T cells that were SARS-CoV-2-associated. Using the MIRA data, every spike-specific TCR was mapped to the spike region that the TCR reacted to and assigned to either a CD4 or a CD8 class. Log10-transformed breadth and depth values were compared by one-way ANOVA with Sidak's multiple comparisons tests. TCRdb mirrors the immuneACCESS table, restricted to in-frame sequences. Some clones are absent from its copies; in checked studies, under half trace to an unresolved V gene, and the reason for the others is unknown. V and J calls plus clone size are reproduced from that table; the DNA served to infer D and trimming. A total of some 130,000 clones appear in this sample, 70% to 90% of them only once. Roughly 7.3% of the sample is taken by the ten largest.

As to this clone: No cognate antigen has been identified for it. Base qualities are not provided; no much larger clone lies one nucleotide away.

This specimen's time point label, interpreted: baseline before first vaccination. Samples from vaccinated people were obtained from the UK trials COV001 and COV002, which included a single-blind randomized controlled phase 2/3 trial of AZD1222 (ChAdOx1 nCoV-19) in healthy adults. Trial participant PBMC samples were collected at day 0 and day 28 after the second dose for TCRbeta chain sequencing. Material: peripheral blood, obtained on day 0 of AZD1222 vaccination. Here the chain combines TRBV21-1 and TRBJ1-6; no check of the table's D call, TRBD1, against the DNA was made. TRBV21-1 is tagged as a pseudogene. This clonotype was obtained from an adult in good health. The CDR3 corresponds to CARGGRVHSPLHF. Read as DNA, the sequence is TGTGCCAGAGGGGGCAGGGTCCACTCACCCCTCCACTTT.